This TCR beta chain originates from a study of technical replicates of blood from four donors. Germline V gene data show CDR1 as MNHEY and CDR2 as SMNVEV (reference sequence). The CDR3 runs to 15 residues. Trimming shortened V by 6 bases and J by 4 bases, and 16 bases separated the two germline ends. Some clones are missing from TCRdb's copy, which holds only in-frame ones; the method was immunoSEQ multiplex PCR. The sample yields about 88,000 clones, 95% seen once. J is TRBJ2-1 and V is TRBV27; maybe TRBD1 (5 bases). This sequence was found in a human donor in good health. Sequenced input: T cells isolated from PBMCs. CDR3 nucleotide sequence: TGTGCCAGCAGCCTAATCAGTAGGGGATACAATGAGCAGTTCTTC. Encoded protein: CASSLISRGYNEQFF.